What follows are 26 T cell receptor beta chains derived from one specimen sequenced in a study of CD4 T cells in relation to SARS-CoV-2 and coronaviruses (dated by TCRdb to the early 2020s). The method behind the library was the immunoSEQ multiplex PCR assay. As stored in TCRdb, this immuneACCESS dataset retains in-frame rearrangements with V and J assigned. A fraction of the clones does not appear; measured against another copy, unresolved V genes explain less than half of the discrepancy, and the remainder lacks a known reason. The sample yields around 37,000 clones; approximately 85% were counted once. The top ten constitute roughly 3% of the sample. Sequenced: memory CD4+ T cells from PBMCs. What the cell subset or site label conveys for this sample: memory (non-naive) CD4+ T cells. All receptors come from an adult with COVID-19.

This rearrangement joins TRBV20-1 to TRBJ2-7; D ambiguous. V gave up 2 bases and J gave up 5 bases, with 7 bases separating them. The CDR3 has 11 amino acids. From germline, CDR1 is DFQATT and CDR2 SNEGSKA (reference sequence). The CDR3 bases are TGCAGTGCTAGAACAGAGAACGAGCAGTACTTC. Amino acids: CSARTENEQYF.

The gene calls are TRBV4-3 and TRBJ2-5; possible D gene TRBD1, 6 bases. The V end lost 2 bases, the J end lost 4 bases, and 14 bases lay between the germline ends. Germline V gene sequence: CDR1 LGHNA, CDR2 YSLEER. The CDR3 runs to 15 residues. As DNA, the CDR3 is TGCGCCAGCAGCCAACAACATGGACAGTCAGAGACCCAGTACTTC. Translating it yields CASSQQHGQSETQYF.

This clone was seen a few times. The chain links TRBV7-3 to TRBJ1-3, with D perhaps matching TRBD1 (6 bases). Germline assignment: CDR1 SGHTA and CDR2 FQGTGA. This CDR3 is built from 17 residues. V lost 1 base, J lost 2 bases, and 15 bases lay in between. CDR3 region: CASSLRGGGSAGNTIYF. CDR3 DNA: TGTGCCAGCAGCTTAAGGGGCGGGGGCTCTGCTGGAAACACCATATATTTT.

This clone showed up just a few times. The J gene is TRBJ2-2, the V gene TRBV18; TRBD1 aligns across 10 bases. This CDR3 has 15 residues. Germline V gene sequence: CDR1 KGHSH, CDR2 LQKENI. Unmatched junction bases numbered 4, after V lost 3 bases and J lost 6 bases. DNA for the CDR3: TGTGCCAGCTCACCCTCCGGGACAGGGGCCGGGGAGCTGTTTTTT. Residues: CASSPSGTGAGELFF.

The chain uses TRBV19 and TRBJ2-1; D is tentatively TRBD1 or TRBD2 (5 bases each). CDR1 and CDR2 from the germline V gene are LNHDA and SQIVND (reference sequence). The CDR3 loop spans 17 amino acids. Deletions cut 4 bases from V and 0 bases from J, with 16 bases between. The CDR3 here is CASSTPGAGSSYNEQFF. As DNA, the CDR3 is TGTGCCAGTAGTACCCCCGGGGCGGGTTCCTCCTACAATGAGCAGTTCTTC.

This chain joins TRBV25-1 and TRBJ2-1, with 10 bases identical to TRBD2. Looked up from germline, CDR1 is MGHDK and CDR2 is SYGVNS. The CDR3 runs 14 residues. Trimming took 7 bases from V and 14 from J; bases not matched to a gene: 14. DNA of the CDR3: TGTGCCAGCAAGGTTGGGCTAGCGGGAGCCCCGGAGTTCTTC. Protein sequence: CASKVGLAGAPEFF.

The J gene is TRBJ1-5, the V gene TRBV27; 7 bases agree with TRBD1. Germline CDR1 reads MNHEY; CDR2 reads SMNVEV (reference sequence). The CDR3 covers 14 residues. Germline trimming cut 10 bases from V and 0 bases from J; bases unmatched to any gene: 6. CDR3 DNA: TGTGCCACCCAGGGACAGAATAGCAATCAGCCCCAGCATTTT. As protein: CATQGQNSNQPQHF.

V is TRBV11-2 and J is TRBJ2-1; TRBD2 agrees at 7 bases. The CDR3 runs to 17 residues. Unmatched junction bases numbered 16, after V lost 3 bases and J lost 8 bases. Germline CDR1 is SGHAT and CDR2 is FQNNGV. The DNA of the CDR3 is TGTGCCAGCAGCTTGGATCGCCCCCTTCGCGGGAGCGATGAGCAGTTCTTC. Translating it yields CASSLDRPLRGSDEQFF.

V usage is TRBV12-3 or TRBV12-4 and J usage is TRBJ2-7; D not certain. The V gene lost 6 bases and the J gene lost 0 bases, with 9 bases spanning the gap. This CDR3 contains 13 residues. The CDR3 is CASSPASSYEQYF. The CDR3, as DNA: TGTGCCAGCAGCCCCGCGAGCTCCTACGAGCAGTACTTC.

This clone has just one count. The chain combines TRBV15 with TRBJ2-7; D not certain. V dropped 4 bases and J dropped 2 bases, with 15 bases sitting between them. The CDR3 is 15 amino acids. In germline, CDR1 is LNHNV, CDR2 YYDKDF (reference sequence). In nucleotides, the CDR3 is TGTGCCACCAGCATCCAGAAGTGGGGAACCTACGAGCAGTACTTC. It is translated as CATSIQKWGTYEQYF.

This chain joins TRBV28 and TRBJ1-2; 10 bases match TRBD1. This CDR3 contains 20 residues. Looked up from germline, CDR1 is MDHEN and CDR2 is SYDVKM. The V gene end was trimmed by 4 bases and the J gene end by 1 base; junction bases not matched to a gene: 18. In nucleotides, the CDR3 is TGTGCCAGCAGTTCCCCCCTCGTGGGGACAGGGGCCCAACTTAACTATGGCTACACCTTC. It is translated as CASSSPLVGTGAQLNYGYTF.

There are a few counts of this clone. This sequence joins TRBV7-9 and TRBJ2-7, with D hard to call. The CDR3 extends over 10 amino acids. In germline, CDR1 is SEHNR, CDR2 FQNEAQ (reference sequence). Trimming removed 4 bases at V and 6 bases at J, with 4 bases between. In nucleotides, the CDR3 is TGTGCCAGCAGCTGGATCGAGCAGTACTTC. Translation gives CASSWIEQYF.

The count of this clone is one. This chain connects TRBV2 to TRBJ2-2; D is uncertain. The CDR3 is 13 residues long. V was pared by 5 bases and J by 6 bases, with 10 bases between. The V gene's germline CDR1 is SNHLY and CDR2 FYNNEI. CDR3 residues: CASSLTPAGELFF. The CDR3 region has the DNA TGTGCCAGCAGTTTGACACCCGCCGGGGAGCTGTTTTTT.

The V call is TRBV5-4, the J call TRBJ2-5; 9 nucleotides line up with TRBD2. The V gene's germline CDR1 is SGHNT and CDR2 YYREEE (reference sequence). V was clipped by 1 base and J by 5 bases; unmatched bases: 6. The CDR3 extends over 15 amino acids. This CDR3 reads CASSLWTSAAETQYF. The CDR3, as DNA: TGTGCCAGCAGCTTGTGGACTAGCGCGGCGGAGACCCAGTACTTC.

The CDR3 here is CASTRTSGYNEQFF. The CDR3 bases are TGTGCCAGCACACGGACTAGCGGCTACAATGAGCAGTTCTTC. This rearrangement joins TRBV3-1 (or the pseudogene TRBV3-2) to TRBJ2-1; TRBD2 agrees at 10 bases. V dropped 7 bases and J dropped 3; count of bases not matched to a gene: 3. The CDR3 spans 14 residues. In germline, CDR1 is LGHDT, CDR2 YNNKEL (reference sequence).

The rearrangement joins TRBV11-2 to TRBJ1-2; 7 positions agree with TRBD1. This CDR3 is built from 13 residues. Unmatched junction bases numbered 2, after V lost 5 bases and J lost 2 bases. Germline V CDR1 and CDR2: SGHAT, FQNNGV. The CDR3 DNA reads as TGTGCCAGCAGCCAGGACAGGAACTATGGCTACACCTTC. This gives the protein CASSQDRNYGYTF.

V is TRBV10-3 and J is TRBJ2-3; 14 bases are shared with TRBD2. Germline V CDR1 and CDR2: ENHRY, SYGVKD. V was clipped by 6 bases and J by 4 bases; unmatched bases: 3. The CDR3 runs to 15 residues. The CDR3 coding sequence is TGTGCCATCAGGGGACTAGCGGGAGTATCAGATACGCAGTATTTT. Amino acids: CAIRGLAGVSDTQYF.

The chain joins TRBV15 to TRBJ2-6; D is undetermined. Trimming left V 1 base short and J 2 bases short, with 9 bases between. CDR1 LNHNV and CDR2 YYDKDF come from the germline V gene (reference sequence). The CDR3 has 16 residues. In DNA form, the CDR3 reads TGTGCCACCAGCAGAGCTGAAGTCCCTGGGGCCAACGTCCTGACTTTC. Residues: CATSRAEVPGANVLTF.

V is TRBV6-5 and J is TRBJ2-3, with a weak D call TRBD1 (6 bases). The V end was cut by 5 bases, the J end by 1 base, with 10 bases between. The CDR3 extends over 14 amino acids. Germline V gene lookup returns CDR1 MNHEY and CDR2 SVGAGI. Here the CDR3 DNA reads TGTGCCAGCAGTCCGACAGGCGGCACAGATACGCAGTATTTT. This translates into CASSPTGGTDTQYF.

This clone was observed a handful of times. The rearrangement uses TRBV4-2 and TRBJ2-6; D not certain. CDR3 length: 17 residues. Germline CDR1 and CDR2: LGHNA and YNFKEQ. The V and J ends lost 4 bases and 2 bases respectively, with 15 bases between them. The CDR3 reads CASSPLFTRAGANVLTF. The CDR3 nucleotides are TGTGCCAGCAGCCCCCTTTTTACAAGAGCTGGGGCCAACGTCCTGACTTTC.

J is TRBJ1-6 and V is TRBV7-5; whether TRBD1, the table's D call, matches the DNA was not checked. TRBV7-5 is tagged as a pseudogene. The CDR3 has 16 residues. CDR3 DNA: TGTGCCAGAAGCTTAGGTTCAGGGCGGATTAATTCACCCCTCCACTTT. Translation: CARSLGSGRINSPLHF.

The CDR3 nucleotides are TGCGCCAGCAGCTTGGCCCCAATGGGGGCGGGCGGAAACACCATATATTTT. Protein sequence: CASSLAPMGAGGNTIYF. The chain uses TRBV5-1 and TRBJ1-3, with a weak D call TRBD1 (6 bases). Trimming stripped 0 bases from V and 4 bases from J, with 17 bases between. The CDR3 loop spans 17 amino acids. Germline assignment: CDR1 SGHRS and CDR2 YFSETQ. Full variable domain (remainder filled in from reference TRBV5-1 and TRBJ1-3): KAGVTQTPRYLIKTRGQQVTLSCSPISGHRSVSWYQQTPGQGLQFLFEYFSETQRNKGNFPGRFSGRQFSNSRSEMNVSTLELGDSALYLCASSLAPMGAGGNTIYFGEGSWLTVV.

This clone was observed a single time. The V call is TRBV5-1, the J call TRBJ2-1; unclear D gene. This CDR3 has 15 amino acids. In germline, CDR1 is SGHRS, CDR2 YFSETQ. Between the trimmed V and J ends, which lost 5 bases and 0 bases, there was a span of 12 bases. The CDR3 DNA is TGCGCCAGCAGTCCCGCTTCGACCTCCTACAATGAGCAGTTCTTC. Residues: CASSPASTSYNEQFF.

The CDR3, as DNA: TGTGCCAGCAGTGAATCAGGGAGTAGCGGCTACACCTTC. Translation gives CASSESGSSGYTF. The rearrangement joins TRBV2 to TRBJ1-2; the D gene is possibly TRBD1 (5 bases). Trimming took off 2 bases at V and 8 bases at J, with 12 bases between the two ends. Germline V gene data show CDR1 as SNHLY and CDR2 as FYNNEI. The CDR3 is 13 amino acids. The whole variable domain, remainder taken from reference TRBV2 and TRBJ1-2, is EPEVTQTPSHQVTQMGQEVILRCVPISNHLYFYWYRQILGQKVEFLVSFYNNEISEKSEIFDDQFSVERPDGSNFTLKIRSTKLEDSAMYFCASSESGSSGYTFGSGTRLTVV.

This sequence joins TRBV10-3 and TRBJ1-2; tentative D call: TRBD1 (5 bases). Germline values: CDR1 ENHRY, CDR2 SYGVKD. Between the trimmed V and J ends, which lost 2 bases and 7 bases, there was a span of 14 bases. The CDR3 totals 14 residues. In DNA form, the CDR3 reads TGTGCCATCAGTGAGGCCCGGGACGGAACTGGCTACACCTTC. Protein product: CAISEARDGTGYTF.

The CDR3 loop is CASSLSISTPNTEAFF. The DNA of the CDR3 is TGTGCCAGTAGTCTCTCCATTAGCACCCCGAACACTGAAGCTTTCTTT. V gene TRBV19 combines with J gene TRBJ1-1; D is uncertain. The CDR3 is 16 residues long. V lost 5 bases and J 1 base, leaving 17 bases between the germline ends. The germline V gene has CDR1 LNHDA and CDR2 SQIVND (reference sequence). Together with reference TRBV19 and TRBJ1-1, the CDR3 gives the full variable domain: DGGITQSPKYLFRKEGQNVTLSCEQNLNHDAMYWYRQDPGQGLRLIYYSQIVNDFQKGDIAEGYSVSREKKESFPLTVTSAQKNPTAFYLCASSLSISTPNTEAFFGQGTRLTVV.